The clone carrying this TCR beta chain has a count of ten or more. This sample was taken from a study of immune characterization of retroperitoneal liposarcoma. TCRdb re-analysed the PCR reads in MiXCR, keeping a single row per CDR3 protein. The sample holds about 11,000 distinct CDR3 sequences, roughly 22% seen once. V lost 5 bases, J lost 7 bases, and 18 bases lay in between. This CDR3 comprises 15 residues. Germline loops: CDR1 SGHAT, CDR2 FQNNGV. The sequenced material came from blood. V and J are TRBV11-2 and TRBJ1-5; perhaps TRBD1 as D (5 bases). This TCR was recovered from a female donor with retroperitoneal liposarcoma. The DNA for the CDR3 is TGTGCCAGCAGCCCAGTGGGGACTAACGAGCAGCCCCAGCATTTT. It is translated as CASSPVGTNEQPQHF.